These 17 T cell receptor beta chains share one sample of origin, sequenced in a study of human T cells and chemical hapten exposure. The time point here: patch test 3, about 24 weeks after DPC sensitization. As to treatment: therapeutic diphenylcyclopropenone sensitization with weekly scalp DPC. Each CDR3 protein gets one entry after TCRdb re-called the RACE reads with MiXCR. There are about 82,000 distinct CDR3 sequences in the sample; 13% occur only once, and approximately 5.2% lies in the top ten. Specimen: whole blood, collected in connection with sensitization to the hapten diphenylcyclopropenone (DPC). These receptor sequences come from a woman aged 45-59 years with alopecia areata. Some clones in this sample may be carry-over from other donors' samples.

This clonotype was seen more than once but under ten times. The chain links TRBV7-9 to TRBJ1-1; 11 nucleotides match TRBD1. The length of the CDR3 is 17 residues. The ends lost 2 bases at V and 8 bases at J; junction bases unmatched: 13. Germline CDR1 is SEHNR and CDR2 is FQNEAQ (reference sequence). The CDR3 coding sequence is TGTGCCAGCAGCTTACATCAAGGACAGGGGGCAAATCGCGAAGCTTTCTTT. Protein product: CASSLHQGQGANREAFF.

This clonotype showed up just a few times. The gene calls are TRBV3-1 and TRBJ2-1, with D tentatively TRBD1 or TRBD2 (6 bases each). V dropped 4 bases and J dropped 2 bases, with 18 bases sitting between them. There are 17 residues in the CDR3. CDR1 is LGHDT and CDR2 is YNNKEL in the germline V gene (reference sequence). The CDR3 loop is CASSPGFGGLTYNEQFF. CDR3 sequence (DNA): TGTGCCAGCAGCCCGGGGTTTGGGGGGCTAACCTACAATGAGCAGTTCTTC.

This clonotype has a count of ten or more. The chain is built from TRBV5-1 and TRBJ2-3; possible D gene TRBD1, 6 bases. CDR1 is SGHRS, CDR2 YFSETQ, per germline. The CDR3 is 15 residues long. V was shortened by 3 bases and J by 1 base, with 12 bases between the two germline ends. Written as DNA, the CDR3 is TGCGCCAGCAGCTCAACAGGGAAGCGCACAGATACGCAGTATTTT. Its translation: CASSSTGKRTDTQYF.

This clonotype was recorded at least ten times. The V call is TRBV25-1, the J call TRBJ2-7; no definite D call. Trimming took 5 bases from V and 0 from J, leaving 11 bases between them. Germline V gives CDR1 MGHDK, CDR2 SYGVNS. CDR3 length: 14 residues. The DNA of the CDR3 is TGTGCCAGCAGTCTCCGGATTCCCTCCTACGAGCAGTACTTC. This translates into CASSLRIPSYEQYF.

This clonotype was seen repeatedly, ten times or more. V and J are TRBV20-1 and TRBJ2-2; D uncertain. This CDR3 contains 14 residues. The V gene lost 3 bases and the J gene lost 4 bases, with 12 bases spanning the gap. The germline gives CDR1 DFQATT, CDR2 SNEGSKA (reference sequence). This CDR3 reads CSASKQTSTGELFF. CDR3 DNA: TGCAGTGCTAGTAAACAGACATCCACCGGGGAGCTGTTTTTT.

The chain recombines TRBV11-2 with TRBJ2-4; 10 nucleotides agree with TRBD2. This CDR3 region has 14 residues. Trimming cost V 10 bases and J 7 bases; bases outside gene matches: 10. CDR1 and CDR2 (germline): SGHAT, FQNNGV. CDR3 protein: CATAPGLATNIQYF. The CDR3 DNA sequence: TGTGCCACCGCCCCGGGACTAGCGACGAACATTCAGTACTTC.

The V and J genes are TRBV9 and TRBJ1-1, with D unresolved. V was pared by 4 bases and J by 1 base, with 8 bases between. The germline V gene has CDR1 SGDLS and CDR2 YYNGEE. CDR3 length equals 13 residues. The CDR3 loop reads CASSPHGNTEAFF. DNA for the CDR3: TGTGCCAGCAGCCCCCACGGGAACACTGAAGCTTTCTTT.

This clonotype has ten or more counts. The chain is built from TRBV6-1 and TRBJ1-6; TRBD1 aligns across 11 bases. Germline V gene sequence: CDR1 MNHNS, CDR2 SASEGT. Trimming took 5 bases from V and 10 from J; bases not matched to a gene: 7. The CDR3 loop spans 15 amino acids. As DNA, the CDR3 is TGTGCCAGCAGTAAAGGGGACAGGGGGAGGTCACCCCTCCACTTT. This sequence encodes CASSKGDRGRSPLHF.

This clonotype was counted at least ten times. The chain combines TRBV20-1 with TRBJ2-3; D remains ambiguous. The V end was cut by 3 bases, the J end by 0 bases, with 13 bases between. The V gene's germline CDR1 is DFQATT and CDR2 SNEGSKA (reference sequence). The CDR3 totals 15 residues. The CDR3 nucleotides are TGCAGTGCTAGGCTAACAGCATCTAGCACAGATACGCAGTATTTT. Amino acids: CSARLTASSTDTQYF.

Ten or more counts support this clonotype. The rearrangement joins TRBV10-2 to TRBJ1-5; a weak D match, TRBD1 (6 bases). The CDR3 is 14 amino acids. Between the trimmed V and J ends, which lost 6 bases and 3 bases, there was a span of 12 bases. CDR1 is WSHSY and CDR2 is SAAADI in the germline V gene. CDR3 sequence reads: CASREQGDNQPQHF. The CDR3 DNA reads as TGCGCCAGCAGAGAACAGGGTGACAATCAGCCCCAGCATTTT.

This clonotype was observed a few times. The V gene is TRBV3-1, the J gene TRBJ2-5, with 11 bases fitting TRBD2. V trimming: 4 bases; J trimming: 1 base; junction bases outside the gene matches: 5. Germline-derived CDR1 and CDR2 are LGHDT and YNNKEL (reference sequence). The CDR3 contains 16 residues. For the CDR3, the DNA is TGTGCCAGCAGCCGTCGACTAGCGGGATTCCAAGAGACCCAGTACTTC. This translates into CASSRRLAGFQETQYF.

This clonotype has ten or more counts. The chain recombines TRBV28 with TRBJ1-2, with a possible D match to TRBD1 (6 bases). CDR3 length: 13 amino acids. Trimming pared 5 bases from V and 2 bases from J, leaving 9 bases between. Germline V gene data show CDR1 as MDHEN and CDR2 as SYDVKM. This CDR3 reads CASSLTGNYGYTF. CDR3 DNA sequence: TGTGCCAGCAGTCTAACAGGGAACTATGGCTACACCTTC.

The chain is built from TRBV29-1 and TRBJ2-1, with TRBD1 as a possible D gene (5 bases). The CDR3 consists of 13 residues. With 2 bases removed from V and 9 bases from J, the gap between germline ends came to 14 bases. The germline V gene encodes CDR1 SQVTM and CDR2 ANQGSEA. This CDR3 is CSVELGPMIEQFF. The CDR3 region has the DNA TGCAGCGTTGAATTGGGGCCAATGATTGAGCAGTTCTTC.

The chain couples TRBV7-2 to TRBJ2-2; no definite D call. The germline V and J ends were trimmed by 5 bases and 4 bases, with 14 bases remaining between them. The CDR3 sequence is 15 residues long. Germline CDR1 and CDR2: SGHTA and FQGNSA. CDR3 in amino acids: CASSPPPVFTGELFF. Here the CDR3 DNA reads TGTGCCAGCAGCCCCCCCCCGGTCTTCACCGGGGAGCTGTTTTTT.

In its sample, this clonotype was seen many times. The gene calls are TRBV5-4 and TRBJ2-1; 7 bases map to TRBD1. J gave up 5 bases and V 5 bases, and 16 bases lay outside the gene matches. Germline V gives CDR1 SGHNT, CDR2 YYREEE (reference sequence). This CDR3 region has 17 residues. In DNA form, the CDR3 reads TGTGCCAGCAGACCCTTGGACAGGCCGCGTGACAACAATGAGCAGTTCTTC. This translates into CASRPLDRPRDNNEQFF.

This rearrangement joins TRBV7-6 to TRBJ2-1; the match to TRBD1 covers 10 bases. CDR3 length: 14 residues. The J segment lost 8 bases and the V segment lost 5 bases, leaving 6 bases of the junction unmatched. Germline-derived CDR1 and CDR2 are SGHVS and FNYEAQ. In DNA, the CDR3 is TGTGCCAGCAGCAGAGACAGGGGGCCTGATGAGCAGTTCTTC. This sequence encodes CASSRDRGPDEQFF. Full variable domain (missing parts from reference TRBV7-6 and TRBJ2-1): GAGVSQSPRYKVTKRGQDVALRCDPISGHVSLYWYRQALGQGPEFLTYFNYEAQQDKSGLPNDRFSAERPEGSISTLTIQRTEQRDSAMYRCASSRDRGPDEQFFGPGTRLTVL.

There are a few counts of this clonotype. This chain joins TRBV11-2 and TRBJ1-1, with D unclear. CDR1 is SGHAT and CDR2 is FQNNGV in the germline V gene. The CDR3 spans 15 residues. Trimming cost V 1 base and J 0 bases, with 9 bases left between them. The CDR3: CASSLGFVMNTEAFF. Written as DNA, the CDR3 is TGTGCCAGCAGCTTAGGGTTTGTGATGAACACTGAAGCTTTCTTT. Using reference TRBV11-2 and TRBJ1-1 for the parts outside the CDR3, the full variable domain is EAGVAQSPRYKIIEKRQSVAFWCNPISGHATLYWYQQILGQGPKLLIQFQNNGVVDDSQLPKDRFSAERLKGVDSTLKIQPAKLEDSAVYLCASSLGFVMNTEAFFGQGTRLTVV.